This T cell receptor beta chain was identified in a study of shared clonotypes between healthy human individuals. Study summary: The study drew on a couple of women and a few men aged 18 to 49 as donors.

The assay ran at deep level. The repertoire was sequenced with immunoSEQ multiplex PCR; TCRdb's copy has only in-frame clones and lacks some. The table has under 1,100,000 clones, around 78% seen once. V dropped 4 bases and J dropped 4 bases, with 11 bases sitting between them. This CDR3 spans 13 amino acids. In germline, CDR1 is MNHEY, CDR2 SMNVEV (reference sequence). V usage is TRBV27 and J usage is TRBJ2-7; the D is unclear. Sequenced material: memory CD4+ T cells from PBMCs. This sample's subset: CD45RA-negative fraction. The receptor's source is a man aged 18 to 35 in good health. Some clones in this sample may be carry-over from other donors' samples. CDR3 region: CASSSGARYEQYF. CDR3 coding DNA: TGTGCCAGCAGTTCCGGAGCTAGATACGAGCAGTACTTC.